This T cell receptor (beta chain) was captured in a study of OX40 agonist ivuxolimab in advanced cancers. Study overall: Ivuxolimab, an agonistic anti-OX40 (CD134) antibody, was given to patients. General study findings and limits: The antigen specificity of the peripheral T cells (those that were expanded) was not determined.

Trimming cost V 1 base and J 4 bases, with 7 bases left between them. The germline V gene has CDR1 KGHSH and CDR2 LQKENI. The CDR3 has 13 amino acids. Of note for this clone: The target antigen is unknown. Additional DNA sequences in this sample encode the identical CDR3.

The protocol was immunoSEQ multiplex PCR, while the TCRdb copy is restricted to in-frame clones and leaves out a portion. The data contain 40,000 to 55,000 clones, 88% of them singletons. The source of this sequence is an adult with an advanced solid tumor such as melanoma, head and neck, liver or kidney cancer. The genes are TRBV18 and TRBJ2-5; D is possibly TRBD2 (6 bases). The sequencing here drew on CD4+ or CD8+ T cells sorted from blood, taken in a trial of the OX40 agonist ivuxolimab. The CDR3 bases are TGTGCCAGCTCACCACAGGGAGGAGAGACCCAGTACTTC. This translates into CASSPQGGETQYF.